A single sample is the source of the 8 T cell receptor beta chains below, sequenced in a study of T cell changes during pregnancy in multiple sclerosis. Method: immunoSEQ multiplex PCR; TCRdb's copy keeps in-frame clones and lacks some. This sample yields around 54,000 clones, of which 92% are seen a single time; roughly 0.66% belongs to the top ten. The specimen was CD4+ T cells from peripheral blood mononuclear cells, collected after pregnancy. The receptors were gathered from a female donor in good health, enrolled as a control in a pregnancy study.

The chain combines TRBV15 with TRBJ2-1, with TRBD2 matching over 9 bases. V lost 0 bases to trimming and J lost 8 bases; unmatched junction nucleotides: 5. Germline CDR1 and CDR2: LNHNV and YYDKDF (reference sequence). The CDR3 totals 15 residues. The CDR3 nucleotides read TGTGCCACCAGCAGAGAAGCGGGAGGATGGGATGAGCAGTTCTTC. This encodes CATSREAGGWDEQFF.

The chain links TRBV28 to TRBJ1-5; 9 nucleotides agree with TRBD1. Germline V CDR1 and CDR2: MDHEN, SYDVKM. CDR3 length: 14 residues. Germline trimming cut 6 bases from V and 5 bases from J; bases unmatched to any gene: 5. CDR3 loop: CASSPDRGDQPQHF. In DNA, the CDR3 is TGTGCCAGCAGCCCAGACAGGGGGGATCAGCCCCAGCATTTT.

The V gene is TRBV7-3, the J gene TRBJ1-1; possible D gene TRBD1, 5 bases. The V end was cut by 5 bases, the J end by 3 bases, with 13 bases between. Germline V gene sequence: CDR1 SGHTA, CDR2 FQGTGA. This CDR3 spans 14 amino acids. Here the CDR3 DNA reads TGTGCCAGCAGCCGTGGACGGGGGGACACTGAAGCTTTCTTT. Its translation: CASSRGRGDTEAFF.

The rearrangement joins TRBV6-6 to TRBJ1-1; D might be TRBD1 (6 bases). V lost 5 bases to trimming and J lost 4 bases, with 11 bases between them. Germline V gene lookup returns CDR1 MNHNY and CDR2 SVGAGI (reference sequence). CDR3 length: 13 residues. CDR3 region: CASSTQGITEAFF. The CDR3 coding sequence is TGTGCCAGCAGTACCCAGGGGATCACTGAAGCTTTCTTT.

The rearrangement joins TRBV14 to TRBJ2-7; D remains unclear. This CDR3 comprises 11 residues. CDR1 is SGHDN and CDR2 is FVKESK in the germline V gene. V was trimmed by 4 bases and J by 3 bases, leaving 4 bases between them. The CDR3 spells CASSPGYEQYF. The CDR3 bases are TGTGCCAGCAGCCCCGGCTACGAGCAGTACTTC.

The CDR3 DNA is TGTGCCAGCAGCTTTGGGAGTAACTACGAGCAGTACTTC. Translation gives CASSFGSNYEQYF. The chain uses TRBV5-6 and TRBJ2-7, with D possibly being TRBD2 (5 bases). The CDR3 sequence is 13 residues long. The V end was cut by 2 bases, the J end by 3 bases, with 9 bases between. Germline lookup yields CDR1 SGHDT and CDR2 YYEEEE.

This sequence joins TRBV5-4 and TRBJ1-4; 10 bases fit TRBD1. This CDR3 spans 15 amino acids. V lost 3 bases and J lost 8; bases outside the gene matches: 7. CDR1 is SGHNT and CDR2 is YYREEE in the germline V gene (reference sequence). The CDR3 DNA follows: TGTGCCAGCAGCTCGACCGGGACAGGGGTGGAAAAACTGTTTTTT. Translation gives CASSSTGTGVEKLFF.

The chain joins TRBV6-5 to TRBJ2-2; D unresolved. The germline gives CDR1 MNHEY, CDR2 SVGAGI. The V gene lost 10 bases and the J gene lost 1 base, with 7 bases spanning the gap. CDR3 length equals 12 residues. CDR3 amino acids: CATTENTGELFF. For the CDR3, the DNA is TGTGCCACCACAGAGAACACCGGGGAGCTGTTTTTT.